Below, 24 T cell receptor beta chains from the same sample are listed, as sequenced in a study of cytomegalovirus exposure and HLA in healthy donors. The study ran its PCR with 60 Vbeta and 13 Jbeta primers. The protocol was immunoSEQ multiplex PCR, while the TCRdb copy is restricted to in-frame clones and leaves out a portion. Of roughly 240,000 clones listed, roughly 84% were seen once; the top ten hold 0.2% to 0.25%. What was sequenced was PBMCs. These receptor sequences come from a girl aged 2 to 9 in good health and CMV-seronegative.

The chain couples TRBV5-1 to TRBJ2-7; TRBD1 matches 7 bases. Losses at the gene ends were 4 bases for V and 0 bases for J; bases not matched to a gene: 7. This CDR3 spans 15 amino acids. The germline gives CDR1 SGHRS, CDR2 YFSETQ. The CDR3 spells CASSPGTADSYEQYF. The CDR3 DNA follows: TGCGCCAGCAGCCCCGGGACAGCGGACTCCTACGAGCAGTACTTC.

The chain links TRBV25-1 to TRBJ2-5; TRBD2 aligns across 8 bases. Trimming removed 5 bases from V and 3 bases from J; junction bases left unmatched: 17. The germline CDR1 and CDR2 sequences are MGHDK and SYGVNS. The CDR3 is made up of 18 amino acids. CDR3 sequence (DNA): TGTGCCAGCAGTTCCCTGGGCCTGGGACTAGTCGGGAAAGAGACCCAGTACTTC. It is translated as CASSSLGLGLVGKETQYF.

This clone has only a few counts. The genes are TRBV5-6 and TRBJ1-2; 7 bases agree with TRBD1. The CDR3 totals 14 residues. The V gene's germline CDR1 is SGHDT and CDR2 YYEEEE. V gave up 5 bases and J gave up 6 bases; unmatched junction bases: 10. This CDR3 reads CASRVQGPSHGYTF. The CDR3 DNA sequence: TGTGCCAGCAGGGTACAGGGGCCATCACATGGCTACACCTTC.

The rearrangement uses TRBV2 and TRBJ1-2; tentative D call: TRBD1 (5 bases). Per germline, CDR1 SNHLY and CDR2 FYNNEI. This CDR3 is built from 13 residues. The germline V and J ends were trimmed by 4 bases and 2 bases, with 8 bases remaining between them. The CDR3 nucleotides read TGTGCCAGCAGTGGGGGCCAAAACTATGGCTACACCTTC. Residues: CASSGGQNYGYTF. Looking up the rest from reference TRBV2 and TRBJ1-2 gives the full variable domain: EPEVTQTPSHQVTQMGQEVILRCVPISNHLYFYWYRQILGQKVEFLVSFYNNEISEKSEIFDDQFSVERPDGSNFTLKIRSTKLEDSAMYFCASSGGQNYGYTFGSGTRLTVV.

A note on this clone: Distinct nucleotide sequences in the sample also encode this CDR3. V is TRBV30 and J is TRBJ1-5; a weak D match, TRBD1 (5 bases). Trimming took off 0 bases at V and 4 bases at J, with 10 bases between the two ends. The CDR3 loop spans 14 amino acids. Germline V lookup: CDR1 GTSNPN, CDR2 SVGIG (reference sequence). The CDR3 spells CAWSVGQGNQPQHF. The CDR3 nucleotides read TGTGCCTGGAGTGTGGGGCAGGGTAATCAGCCCCAGCATTTT.

This rearrangement joins TRBV6-6 to TRBJ2-1; D is unclear. Germline V gene data show CDR1 as MNHNY and CDR2 as SVGAGI (reference sequence). Trimming took 7 bases from V and 9 from J, leaving 13 bases between them. This CDR3 contains 12 residues. CDR3 protein: CASKLGVVEQFF. CDR3 in DNA: TGTGCCAGCAAACTGGGCGTCGTTGAGCAGTTCTTC.

The chain carries TRBV5-4 and TRBJ2-7, with 8 bases lining up with TRBD2. V shed 0 bases and J 2 bases; nucleotides not matched to a gene: 7. The germline gives CDR1 SGHNT, CDR2 YYREEE (reference sequence). This CDR3 has 16 residues. The CDR3 region has the DNA TGTGCCAGCAGCTTGGGATTCAGCGGGAGAGCCTACGAGCAGTACTTC. Translated: CASSLGFSGRAYEQYF. Combining the CDR3 with reference TRBV5-4 and TRBJ2-7 gives the whole variable domain ETGVTQSPTHLIKTRGQQVTLRCSSQSGHNTVSWYQQALGQGPQFIFQYYREEENGRGNFPPRFSGLQFPNYSSELNVNALELDDSALYLCASSLGFSGRAYEQYFGPGTRLTVT.

The chain combines TRBV7-9 with TRBJ2-7; 8 bases line up with TRBD1. J was trimmed by 5 bases and V by 5 bases; bases with no gene match: 8. The CDR3 loop spans 14 amino acids. Germline V gene sequence: CDR1 SEHNR, CDR2 FQNEAQ (reference sequence). The CDR3 here is CASSPLTGADEQYF. CDR3 coding DNA: TGTGCCAGCAGCCCTTTGACAGGGGCTGACGAGCAGTACTTC.

The chain joins TRBV15 to TRBJ2-3; TRBD1 matches at 7 bases. Germline V gene lookup returns CDR1 LNHNV and CDR2 YYDKDF (reference sequence). The CDR3 loop spans 18 amino acids. Trimming removed 1 base from V and 2 bases from J; junction bases left unmatched: 12. The CDR3 loop is CATSRAPTGTEHTDTQYF. As DNA, the CDR3 is TGTGCCACCAGCAGAGCACCAACCGGGACAGAGCACACAGATACGCAGTATTTT.

The chain couples TRBV7-9 to TRBJ2-1; TRBD1 matches 10 bases. Germline CDR1 is SEHNR and CDR2 is FQNEAQ (reference sequence). J gave up 10 bases and V 5 bases, and 5 bases lay outside the gene matches. The CDR3 is made up of 13 amino acids. CDR3 protein: CASSRQGAKEQFF. CDR3 nucleotide sequence: TGTGCCAGCAGCCGACAGGGGGCGAAGGAGCAGTTCTTC.

The chain employs TRBV5-5 and TRBJ1-1, with 8 positions matching TRBD1. Per germline, CDR1 SGHKS and CDR2 YYEKEE (reference sequence). The CDR3 sequence is 16 residues long. Losses at the gene ends were 0 bases for V and 3 bases for J; bases not matched to a gene: 7. The CDR3 bases are TGTGCCAGCAGCTTGGAAGCAGGGGGCGGGTACACTGAAGCTTTCTTT. Translated, it gives CASSLEAGGGYTEAFF. Based on the CDR3 plus reference TRBV5-5 and TRBJ1-1, the full variable domain is DAGVTQSPTHLIKTRGQQVTLRCSPISGHKSVSWYQQVLGQGPQFIFQYYEKEERGRGNFPDRFSARQFPNYSSELNVNALLLGDSALYLCASSLEAGGGYTEAFFGQGTRLTVV.

For this clone: The junction shows a germline mismatch at one end, possibly a read error. V gene TRBV7-9 combines with J gene TRBJ1-2, with D perhaps TRBD1 (6 bases). The CDR3 has 15 amino acids. CDR1 and CDR2 (germline): SEHNR, FQNEAQ (reference sequence). The CDR3 protein is CSSSGYATGPYGYTF. CDR3 sequence (DNA): TGTTCCAGCAGCGGATACGCTACAGGGCCCTATGGCTACACCTTC.

A single count supports this clone. The chain recombines TRBV7-9 with TRBJ1-3, with 10 positions matching TRBD1. Germline trimming cut 5 bases from V and 2 bases from J; bases unmatched to any gene: 9. Per germline, CDR1 SEHNR and CDR2 FQNEAQ (reference sequence). The CDR3 contains 17 residues. CDR3 amino acids: CASSRIGTGEAGNTIYF. The CDR3 coding sequence is TGTGCCAGCAGCCGAATCGGGACAGGGGAGGCTGGAAACACCATATATTTT.

This chain links TRBV10-2 with TRBJ2-1; 15 bases map to TRBD2. Germline V CDR1 and CDR2: WSHSY, SAAADI. Trimming removed 5 bases from V and 7 bases from J; junction bases left unmatched: 6. CDR3 length equals 16 residues. CDR3 region: CASSRTSGRVNNEQFF. The CDR3 DNA reads as TGCGCCAGCAGTCGGACTAGCGGGAGGGTCAATAATGAGCAGTTCTTC.

The gene calls are TRBV11-2 and TRBJ2-5; 7 positions match TRBD2. This CDR3 has 17 amino acids. CDR1 and CDR2 from the germline V gene are SGHAT and FQNNGV. Trimming at V came to 0 bases and at J to 2 bases, leaving 9 bases not matched to a gene. CDR3 residues: CASSLDPLGGEQETQYF. The DNA for the CDR3 is TGTGCCAGCAGCTTAGACCCCCTTGGGGGGGAACAAGAGACCCAGTACTTC.

The chain employs TRBV7-2 and TRBJ2-1, with 8 nucleotides matching TRBD2. Losses at the gene ends were 5 bases for V and 0 bases for J; bases not matched to a gene: 3. This CDR3 is 15 amino acids long. Germline-derived CDR1 and CDR2 are SGHTA and FQGNSA. The CDR3 protein is CASSRGGTSYNEQFF. The CDR3 region has the DNA TGTGCCAGCAGCCGGGGGGGGACCTCCTACAATGAGCAGTTCTTC.

There are a few counts of this clone. This chain joins TRBV30 and TRBJ2-7; perhaps TRBD1 as D (8 bases). CDR1 is GTSNPN and CDR2 is SVGIG in the germline V gene (reference sequence). The CDR3 loop spans 16 amino acids. Trimming pared 2 bases from V and 4 bases from J, leaving 21 bases between. The CDR3 DNA reads TGTGCCTGGAGTCCCCGAGCGGGACAGGCTGTTTACGAGCAGTACTTC. Protein sequence: CAWSPRAGQAVYEQYF.

The V gene is TRBV14, the J gene TRBJ1-1; D might be TRBD1 (5 bases). The CDR3 extends over 14 amino acids. Germline CDR1 and CDR2: SGHDN and FVKESK. V lost 0 bases, J lost 3 bases, and 8 bases lay in between. For the CDR3, the DNA is TGTGCCAGCAGCCAAGAAGTGGGGCACACTGAAGCTTTCTTT. As protein: CASSQEVGHTEAFF.

CDR3 DNA sequence: TGTGCCAGCAGCCAACGGACAGGACCACACTATGGCTACACCTTC. Translation: CASSQRTGPHYGYTF. The gene calls are TRBV16 and TRBJ1-2; 7 nucleotides align to TRBD1. The CDR3 runs to 15 residues. V lost 2 bases, J lost 3 bases, and 6 bases stayed unmatched. Germline assignment: CDR1 KGHSY and CDR2 FQNENV. The full variable domain, rest sourced from reference TRBV16 and TRBJ1-2, is GEEVAQTPKHLVRGEGQKAKLYCAPIKGHSYVFWYQQVLKNEFKFLISFQNENVFDETGMPKERFSAKCLPNSPCSLEIQATKLEDSAVYFCASSQRTGPHYGYTFGSGTRLTVV.

This clone was seen a single time. The genes are TRBV19 and TRBJ2-6, with D possibly being TRBD2 (7 bases). The CDR3 sequence is 15 residues long. Germline CDR1 is LNHDA and CDR2 is SQIVND (reference sequence). The ends were cut back, 4 bases at V and 5 bases at J, with 12 bases in the middle. Here the CDR3 reads CASSKGGDRANVLTF. The DNA of the CDR3 is TGTGCCAGTAGTAAAGGGGGGGACAGGGCCAACGTCCTGACTTTC.

V usage is TRBV6-6 and J usage is TRBJ2-7; 9 nucleotides match TRBD2. The V gene end was trimmed by 6 bases and the J gene end by 9 bases; junction bases not matched to a gene: 12. The germline V gene encodes CDR1 MNHNY and CDR2 SVGAGI (reference sequence). The CDR3 covers 14 residues. The CDR3 reads CASSPSGAITVQYF. The CDR3 coding sequence is TGTGCCAGCAGCCCTAGCGGGGCCATTACGGTGCAGTACTTC.

The chain couples TRBV6-1 to TRBJ2-7; tentatively, D is TRBD1 (6 bases). From germline, CDR1 is MNHNS and CDR2 SASEGT. V lost 7 bases, J lost 3 bases, and 13 bases lay in between. The CDR3 consists of 13 residues. The CDR3 protein is CASTDRLIYEQYF. In DNA, the CDR3 is TGTGCCAGCACCGACAGGTTGATCTACGAGCAGTACTTC.

The chain joins TRBV27 to TRBJ2-7, with 10 bases matching TRBD2. The V and J ends lost 5 bases and 6 bases, in that order; junction bases with no gene match: 7. The germline CDR1 and CDR2 sequences are MNHEY and SMNVEV (reference sequence). This CDR3 spans 14 amino acids. The CDR3 nucleotides read TGTGCCAGCAGTCCTCTAGCGGGAGCGGGCGAGCAGTACTTC. Its protein product is CASSPLAGAGEQYF.

The CDR3 bases are TGCGCCAGCAGGCGGGAAGTAGGAACAGATACGCAGTATTTT. This sequence encodes CASRREVGTDTQYF. The chain recombines TRBV4-1 with TRBJ2-3, with D possibly TRBD2 on 6 matching bases. V was cut by 6 bases and J by 3 bases, with 13 bases left in between. The length of the CDR3 is 14 residues. Germline loops: CDR1 MGHRA, CDR2 YSYEKL.